These T cell receptor beta chains were read from a single sample in a study of T cell responses to AZD1222 COVID-19 vaccine. Sequencing was performed with immunoSEQ multiplex PCR; in TCRdb, only in-frame clones are kept and a portion is missing. Of roughly 170,000 clones in the sample, 88% were seen once. The sequenced sample was peripheral blood, obtained on day 0 of AZD1222 vaccination. Receptors were obtained from an adult in good health. Each CDR3 is given with its conserved first and last residue. A D gene is named only where the DNA matches it firmly. Size is omitted from some rows. Given values are once, few, many or a class for expanded clones.

TRBJ2-7,TRBV28,NA,NA,CASSPRTDYEQYF,TGTGCCAGCAGTCCCAGGACCGACTACGAGCAGTACTTC
TRBJ1-6,TRBV10-3,NA,NA,CAISVKAGRESPLHF,TGTGCCATCAGTGTAAAAGCGGGGAGGGAATCACCCCTCCACTTT
TRBJ2-7,TRBV2,TRBD2,NA,CASSDSGGLSYEQYF,TGTGCCAGCAGTGATAGCGGGGGGCTCTCCTACGAGCAGTACTTC
TRBJ2-3,TRBV11-3,NA,NA,CASSLDLSTDTQYF,TGTGCCAGCAGCTTAGATCTGAGCACAGATACGCAGTATTTT
TRBJ2-7,TRBV9,TRBD1,NA,CASSVTQGSEQYF,TGTGCCAGCAGCGTTACACAGGGGTCCGAGCAGTACTTC
TRBJ1-5,TRBV21-1,NA,NA,CASSKRRQGARSNQPQHF,TGTGCCAGCAGCAAGAGGAGACAGGGGGCACGGAGCAATCAGCCCCAGCATTTT
TRBJ2-3,TRBV29-1,TRBD2,NA,CSVVLASGGRADTQYF,TGCAGCGTCGTCTTGGCCTCGGGGGGGCGCGCAGATACGCAGTATTTT
TRBJ1-4,TRBV6-5,NA,NA,CASRIGGRNEKLFF,TGTGCCAGCAGGATCGGCGGCCGTAATGAAAAACTGTTTTTT
TRBJ2-7,TRBV5-1,NA,NA,CASSLEELSTSRSNEQYF,TGCGCCAGCAGCTTGGAGGAATTGAGCACCTCCCGTTCCAACGAGCAGTACTTC
TRBJ2-3,TRBV7-9,TRBD1,NA,CASNYPGQRTDTQYF,TGTGCCAGCAATTACCCGGGACAGCGCACAGATACGCAGTATTTT
TRBJ2-2,TRBV4-1,TRBD2,once,CASSPSGIAGASNTGELFF,TGCGCCAGCAGCCCCTCGGGGATAGCGGGGGCCTCGAACACCGGGGAGCTGTTTTTT
TRBJ1-5,TRBV27,TRBD1,NA,CASSSGTGNQPQHF,TGTGCCAGCAGTTCCGGGACAGGCAATCAGCCCCAGCATTTT
TRBJ2-1,TRBV10-3,NA,NA,CAISDGEDEQFF,TGTGCCATCAGTGACGGGGAGGATGAGCAGTTCTTC
TRBJ1-4,TRBV27,NA,NA,CASSLYGGEKLFF,TGTGCCAGCAGTTTATATGGGGGGGAAAAACTGTTTTTT
TRBJ1-1,TRBV9,NA,NA,CASSPPQGRGGTEAFF,TGTGCCAGCAGCCCCCCTCAAGGCAGGGGCGGAACTGAAGCTTTCTTT
TRBJ1-6,TRBV19,TRBD1,NA,CATSTGSNNSPLHF,TGTGCCACCTCGACAGGGTCCAATAATTCACCCCTCCACTTT
TRBJ1-6,TRBV18,NA,NA,CASSDYNSPLHF,TGTGCCAGCTCAGACTATAATTCACCCCTCCACTTT
TRBJ2-3,TRBV14,NA,NA,CASSQVTDTQYF,TGTGCCAGCAGCCAGGTCACAGATACGCAGTATTTT
TRBJ2-7,TRBV7-9,NA,NA,CASSLVGGGEQYF,TGTGCCAGCAGCTTGGTGGGAGGAGGCGAGCAGTACTTC
TRBJ2-2,TRBV5-1,TRBD1,few,CASSLELGQGASGELFF,TGCGCCAGCAGCTTGGAGTTAGGACAGGGGGCGTCCGGGGAGCTGTTTTTT
TRBJ2-7,TRBV3-1/TRBV3-2,TRBD1,NA,CASSHGTGYEQYF,TGTGCCAGCAGCCACGGGACAGGCTACGAGCAGTACTTC
TRBJ2-7,TRBV24-1,NA,NA,CATSDGGSSYEQYF,TGTGCCACCAGTGATGGCGGTAGCTCCTACGAGCAGTACTTC
TRBJ2-5,TRBV7-6,NA,NA,CASSSRQETQYF,TGTGCCAGCAGCTCCCGCCAAGAGACCCAGTACTTC
TRBJ1-2,TRBV28,NA,NA,CASSLFGRGYGYTF,TGTGCCAGCAGTTTATTCGGCAGGGGCTATGGCTACACCTTC
TRBJ1-3,TRBV9,NA,NA,CASSSGEGNTIYF,TGTGCCAGCAGCTCAGGGGAAGGAAACACCATATATTTT
TRBJ2-3,TRBV2,NA,NA,CASKVAESTDTQYF,TGTGCCAGCAAGGTAGCGGAAAGCACAGATACGCAGTATTTT
TRBJ2-7,TRBV11-2,TRBD2,NA,CASSLGASGSYEQYF,TGTGCCAGCAGCTTAGGGGCTAGCGGCTCCTACGAGCAGTACTTC
TRBJ2-3,TRBV5-4,NA,NA,CASSSDRTDTQYF,TGTGCCAGCAGCTCGGACCGAACAGATACGCAGTATTTT
TRBJ1-2,TRBV30,NA,NA,CAWSLGGRRGNGYTF,TGTGCCTGGAGCCTAGGGGGGCGCCGGGGGAATGGCTACACCTTC
TRBJ1-2,TRBV5-1,TRBD1,NA,CAGGTGDPSYGYTF,TGCGCCGGCGGGACAGGGGACCCCTCCTATGGCTACACCTTC
TRBJ1-6,TRBV6-1,NA,few,CASSTTKEGVSPLHF,TGTGCCAGCAGTACCACTAAGGAAGGGGTTTCACCCCTCCACTTT
TRBJ1-3,TRBV5-5,NA,NA,CASSLAPRSSGNTIYF,TGTGCCAGCAGCTTGGCCCCACGATCCTCTGGAAACACCATATATTTT
TRBJ1-5,TRBV6-5,NA,NA,CASNPKTGFNQPQHF,TGTGCCAGCAATCCCAAAACAGGGTTCAATCAGCCCCAGCATTTT
TRBJ1-2,TRBV7-9,NA,once,CASSSSGVEGYTF,TGTGCCAGCAGCTCGAGCGGGGTGGAGGGCTACACCTTC
TRBJ1-1,TRBV6-5,TRBD1,NA,CASSGQGAPNTEAFF,TGTGCCAGCAGCGGACAGGGGGCCCCGAACACTGAAGCTTTCTTT
TRBJ2-7,TRBV11-3,TRBD2,few,CASSYAGGRTYEQYF,TGTGCCAGCAGCTACGCCGGGGGGAGGACCTACGAGCAGTACTTC
TRBJ2-1,TRBV5-4,TRBD2,NA,CASSPTSGGYNEQFF,TGTGCCAGCAGCCCGACTAGCGGGGGGTACAATGAGCAGTTCTTC
TRBJ2-2,TRBV7-6,NA,NA,CASSPAGHVNTGELFF,TGTGCCAGCAGCCCCGCGGGTCATGTTAACACCGGGGAGCTGTTTTTT
TRBJ1-2,TRBV28,TRBD1,NA,CASSYRGGYTF,TGTGCCAGCAGTTACAGGGGGGGCTACACCTTC
TRBJ1-2,TRBV28,TRBD1,once,CASRAPGTGKDYGYTF,TGTGCCAGCAGGGCCCCCGGGACAGGGAAAGACTATGGCTACACCTTC
TRBJ1-2,TRBV5-1,NA,NA,CASSFFVVARGVQSGYTF,TGCGCCAGCAGCTTTTTTGTCGTTGCGAGGGGGGTCCAATCTGGCTACACCTTC
TRBJ1-1,TRBV21-1,NA,NA,CATLNGAFF,TGTGCCACCTTGAATGGAGCTTTCTTT
TRBJ1-2,TRBV6-2/TRBV6-3,NA,NA,CASSYSTFRNNYGYTF,TGTGCCAGCAGTTACTCGACGTTTCGAAATAACTATGGCTACACCTTC
TRBJ1-2,TRBV10-3,NA,NA,CAISDSRAGDDGYTF,TGTGCCATCAGTGACTCGAGGGCAGGCGATGATGGCTACACCTTC
TRBJ1-5,TRBV5-8,TRBD1,NA,CASTGFPGQGAHQPQHF,TGTGCCAGCACTGGCTTCCCGGGACAGGGGGCGCATCAGCCCCAGCATTTT
TRBJ1-2,TRBV7-2,NA,once,CASSKARANYGYTF,TGTGCCAGCAGTAAGGCGCGGGCTAACTATGGCTACACCTTC
TRBJ1-5,TRBV5-6,NA,once,CASSLRIGGGQPQHF,TGTGCCAGCAGCTTAAGGATTGGGGGTGGGCAGCCCCAGCATTTT
TRBJ2-1,TRBV5-1,NA,once,CASSLAGLEQFF,TGCGCCAGCAGCTTGGCGGGCCTGGAGCAGTTCTTC
TRBJ2-4,TRBV5-4,NA,NA,CASSTARGGGDIQYF,TGTGCCAGCAGCACCGCCAGGGGCGGGGGAGACATTCAGTACTTC
TRBJ1-2,TRBV28,NA,NA,CASSFGASRGYGYTF,TGTGCCAGCAGTTTTGGCGCATCCCGGGGCTATGGCTACACCTTC
TRBJ1-1,TRBV28,NA,NA,CASSPDRLNTEAFF,TGTGCCAGCAGTCCGGACCGATTGAACACTGAAGCTTTCTTT
TRBJ2-3,TRBV7-3,TRBD1,NA,CASSLGQGAGDTQYF,TGTGCCAGCAGCCTAGGACAGGGGGCAGGAGATACGCAGTATTTT
TRBJ2-3,TRBV9,TRBD2,NA,CASSVAGGRTDTQYF,TGTGCCAGCAGCGTAGCCGGGGGGAGAACAGATACGCAGTATTTT
TRBJ1-1,TRBV6-4,NA,NA,CASSVEENTEAFF,TGTGCCAGCAGTGTTGAGGAGAACACTGAAGCTTTCTTT
TRBJ2-1,TRBV28,TRBD1,NA,CASSSLDRNEQFF,TGTGCCAGCAGTTCTCTGGACAGGAATGAGCAGTTCTTC
TRBJ1-6,TRBV7-3,TRBD1,NA,CASSSGDRGGNSPLHF,TGTGCCAGCAGCTCGGGGGACAGGGGTGGTAATTCACCCCTCCACTTT
TRBJ2-3,TRBV6-2/TRBV6-3,NA,once,CASSPTGTDTQYF,TGTGCCAGCAGTCCAACAGGGACGGATACGCAGTATTTT